A selection of T cell receptor beta chains follows, all from one sample in a study of beta chain features in type 1 diabetes. The data were produced by immunoSEQ multiplex PCR, yet TCRdb's version contains in-frame clones alone and is incomplete. Among about 660,000 clones listed, about 14% were seen once. Sequencing was done on a sample of naive CD4+ T cells from blood. Receptor source: a young man with type 1 diabetes. Each CDR3 is given with its conserved first and last residue. The order of the fields is V gene, CDR3 protein.

v_call: TRBV29-1; cdr3_aa: CSAHYNEQFF
v_call: TRBV6-1; cdr3_aa: CASNGQGADTQYF
v_call: TRBV28; cdr3_aa: CASSLSQGIYGYTF
v_call: TRBV28; cdr3_aa: CASSGDGLYYNEQFF
v_call: TRBV9; cdr3_aa: CASSQRDQQPQHF
v_call: TRBV7-9; cdr3_aa: CASSLQGTTATDTQYF
v_call: TRBV28; cdr3_aa: CAGSAGGGTEAFF
v_call: TRBV7-2; cdr3_aa: CASNLQGAGETQYF
v_call: TRBV2; cdr3_aa: CASSEQLEYQETQYF
v_call: TRBV7-9; cdr3_aa: CASRGKETQYF
v_call: TRBV14; cdr3_aa: CASSRVMGSITEAFF
v_call: TRBV25-1; cdr3_aa: CASSVSWGTETQYF
v_call: TRBV5-6; cdr3_aa: CASSLSRNYYNSPLHF
v_call: TRBV28; cdr3_aa: CASSLGGGPTQYF
v_call: TRBV9; cdr3_aa: CASSVDPNTGELFF
v_call: TRBV7-2; cdr3_aa: CASSPRYGDEQYF
v_call: TRBV19; cdr3_aa: CASSMEGFQETQYF
v_call: TRBV7-2; cdr3_aa: CASSSLDRGPSPLHF
v_call: TRBV9; cdr3_aa: CASSDRDAGTEAFF
v_call: TRBV2; cdr3_aa: CASSDRQGAVGYTF
v_call: TRBV7-8; cdr3_aa: CASSFRDGEQYF
v_call: TRBV5-1; cdr3_aa: CASSLAPGSYNEQFF
v_call: TRBV7-2; cdr3_aa: CASSSGVPSSGANVLTF
v_call: TRBV2; cdr3_aa: CASRQQGEGQPQHF
v_call: TRBV7-9; cdr3_aa: CASSPSRDAYEQFF
v_call: TRBV7-8; cdr3_aa: CASSSQKGENEQFF
v_call: TRBV30; cdr3_aa: CAWSSGRSLLAGGGTDTQYF
v_call: TRBV7-9; cdr3_aa: CASRGTVSSGANVLTF
v_call: TRBV30; cdr3_aa: CAWNLAGRGEQFF
v_call: TRBV19; cdr3_aa: CASSILLAGAQETQYF
v_call: TRBV5-6; cdr3_aa: CASSLWDRQGNEQFF
v_call: TRBV7-2; cdr3_aa: CASSRDSITGELFF
v_call: TRBV9; cdr3_aa: CASSAARTSGGQETQYF
v_call: TRBV10-3; cdr3_aa: CAIRRQLNTEAFF
v_call: TRBV6-1; cdr3_aa: CASSELPDTQYF
v_call: TRBV28; cdr3_aa: CASSSTIAGVVFF
v_call: TRBV5-1; cdr3_aa: CASRSGTTRSGEQFF
v_call: TRBV5-4; cdr3_aa: CASSPRGTQETQYF
v_call: TRBV5-1; cdr3_aa: CASSSGQGDNQPQHF
v_call: TRBV15; cdr3_aa: CATSREVTVSYEQYF
v_call: TRBV30; cdr3_aa: CAWIPPGQTNEKLFF
v_call: TRBV4-2; cdr3_aa: CASSPPRGQSTDTQYF
v_call: TRBV5-4; cdr3_aa: CASRLGEGSDTQYF
v_call: TRBV25-1; cdr3_aa: CASSEFFEVPYYGYTF
v_call: TRBV7-6; cdr3_aa: CASSPRAERRANVLTF
v_call: TRBV10-3; cdr3_aa: CAISESPGPGDYGYTF
v_call: TRBV5-1; cdr3_aa: CASSLAPPRDTEAFF
v_call: TRBV6-6; cdr3_aa: CASSVNSPGTDQPQHF
v_call: TRBV5-1; cdr3_aa: CASSLGGTDTQYF
v_call: TRBV30; cdr3_aa: CAWRKALTTEAFF
v_call: TRBV19; cdr3_aa: CASSKLAESTDTQYF
v_call: TRBV5-1; cdr3_aa: CASRPQGGPADTQYF
v_call: TRBV6-6; cdr3_aa: CASSRGQSTDTQYF
v_call: TRBV30; cdr3_aa: CAWSVSGQGGQPQHF
v_call: TRBV7-2; cdr3_aa: CASSSKTGAEAFF